This T cell receptor beta chain emerged from a study of identical twins. General study findings and limits: One should note that invariant MAIT and iNKT cells could partly confound zero-insertion analyses.

V was shortened by 6 bases and J by 3 bases, with 20 bases between the two germline ends. The length of the CDR3 is 17 residues. TCRdb analysed the 5' RACE reads with MiXCR anew, one entry per CDR3 protein. This table holds some 460,000 distinct CDR3 sequences, 11% to 15% found once. This clonotype was found a few times. Antigen specificity is unknown. These data also featured in a second study, about yellow fever vaccine responses in identical twins.

The chain has TRBV12-3 or TRBV12-4 and TRBJ2-2; D is unresolved. Sequenced input: CD4+ T cells sorted from blood. This TCR was recovered from a woman between 18 and 29 years old in good health. This chain's CDR3 is CASSLELGSVYTGELFF. The CDR3 bases are TGTGCCAGCAGCTTGGAGTTAGGGTCGGTATACACCGGGGAGCTGTTTTTT.